The clone carrying this T cell receptor beta chain was counted between two and nine times. What it binds is unknown. Molecules of cDNA were individually given unique molecular identifiers that were attached to them. TCRdb reanalysed the 5' RACE reads using MiXCR and keeps one entry per CDR3 protein. Altogether 95,000 to 120,000 distinct CDR3 sequences are present, around an eighth being singletons, with the ten largest covering less than 3.5%. CDR1 is SGHAT and CDR2 is FQNNGV in the germline V gene. CDR3 length equals 15 residues. V was shortened by 4 bases and J by 0 bases, with 9 bases between the two germline ends. This specimen comes from a study of early T cells in non-severe SARS-CoV-2 infection. The overall study: Sequencing was performed on bulk RNA from unsorted whole blood, leaving chains unpaired.

Regarding the study as a whole: VDJdb matching, biased toward anti-spike CD8 responses, missed private and CD4 specificities.

J is TRBJ1-4 and V is TRBV11-2; D may be TRBD1 (6 bases). The sequenced sample consisted of whole blood. This clonotype was obtained from an adult who was a healthcare worker with PCR-confirmed SARS-CoV-2 infection or an uninfected control (not recorded which). CDR3 coding DNA: TGTGCCAGCAGCTCAGCAGGGGCAACTAATGAAAAACTGTTTTTT. Its translation: CASSSAGATNEKLFF.